One sample yielded the 23 T cell receptor beta chains listed below, sequenced in a study of blood T cell repertoires in COVID-19 (dated by TCRdb to 2019 to 2021). The method behind the library was the immunoSEQ multiplex PCR assay. TCRdb provides this immuneACCESS table in a form limited to in-frame rearrangements. Some clones are lacking; in checked studies, under half of them reflect an unresolved V gene, and why the rest are absent is not known. The sample table shows approximately 400,000 clones, and 70% to 90% are seen once. Roughly 12% of the sample belongs to the ten largest clones. The sequenced sample consisted of peripheral blood. Every receptor here comes from a woman in her forties or fifties with COVID-19, enrolled during active disease.

This sequence joins TRBV10-1 and TRBJ2-2; D might be TRBD2 (5 bases). Trimming left V 6 bases short and J 6 bases short, with 11 bases between. Germline CDR1 is WNHNN and CDR2 is SYGVQD (reference sequence). The CDR3 is made up of 13 amino acids. CDR3 residues: CASREASSGELFF. The CDR3 coding sequence is TGCGCCAGCAGGGAAGCTAGCTCCGGGGAGCTGTTTTTT.

V usage is TRBV3-1 (or the pseudogene TRBV3-2) and J usage is TRBJ2-1; 10 nucleotides line up with TRBD1. The length of the CDR3 is 14 residues. The ends lost 3 bases at V and 8 bases at J; junction bases unmatched: 4. CDR1 LGHDT and CDR2 YNNKEL come from the germline V gene (reference sequence). The CDR3 sequence is CASSHRQGAHEQFF. The CDR3 nucleotides are TGTGCCAGCAGCCACCGACAGGGGGCCCATGAGCAGTTCTTC.

The chain is built from TRBV9 and TRBJ2-1, with 9 bases lining up with TRBD2. Per the germline V gene, CDR1 is SGDLS and CDR2 is YYNGEE. V dropped 2 bases and J dropped 10; count of bases not matched to a gene: 13. The CDR3 loop spans 16 amino acids. The CDR3 reads CASSVDTGTSLREQFF. CDR3 sequence (DNA): TGTGCCAGCAGCGTCGACACCGGGACTAGCCTACGAGAGCAGTTCTTC.

The chain couples TRBV11-1 to TRBJ2-3; 11 bases fit TRBD2. Germline lookup yields CDR1 SGHAT and CDR2 FQDESV (reference sequence). The CDR3 is 15 amino acids. V lost 1 base to trimming and J lost 8 bases; unmatched junction nucleotides: 5. CDR3 bases: TGTGCCAGCAGCTTAGATAGGCTAGCGGGAGGTACGCAGTATTTT. Its protein is CASSLDRLAGGTQYF.

The chain links TRBV10-3 to TRBJ2-1; TRBD2 agrees at 9 bases. Germline V gene data show CDR1 as ENHRY and CDR2 as SYGVKD. There are 15 residues in the CDR3. Trimming took 10 bases from V and 7 from J; bases not matched to a gene: 14. The CDR3 sequence: CATRGASGERNEQFF. CDR3 DNA sequence: TGTGCCACCAGGGGGGCTAGCGGGGAAAGGAATGAGCAGTTCTTC.

This chain uses TRBV5-1 with TRBJ1-2, with 8 bases that match TRBD1. Germline lookup yields CDR1 SGHRS and CDR2 YFSETQ. This CDR3 is 14 amino acids long. Germline trimming cut 0 bases from V and 8 bases from J; bases unmatched to any gene: 6. The CDR3 bases are TGCGCCAGCAGCTTGGATGGACAGGGTGACGGCTACACCTTC. Amino acids: CASSLDGQGDGYTF.

J is TRBJ1-2 and V is TRBV29-1; D is unclear. CDR3 length equals 14 residues. Trimming took off 0 bases at V and 5 bases at J, with 13 bases between the two ends. The V gene's germline CDR1 is SQVTM and CDR2 ANQGSEA. The CDR3 DNA reads TGCAGCGTTGAAGACGCGAGGAAGAGGTATGGCTACACCTTC. Translated, it gives CSVEDARKRYGYTF. Combining the CDR3 with reference TRBV29-1 and TRBJ1-2 gives the whole variable domain SAVISQKPSRDICQRGTSLTIQCQVDSQVTMMFWYRQQPGQSLTLIATANQGSEATYESGFVIDKFPISRPNLTFSTLTVSNMSPEDSSIYLCSVEDARKRYGYTFGSGTRLTVV.

The genes are TRBV4-1 and TRBJ1-1; no clear D gene. V shed 0 bases and J shed 0 bases, with 8 bases lying between them. The CDR3 spans 15 residues. Per germline, CDR1 MGHRA and CDR2 YSYEKL. The CDR3 DNA sequence: TGCGCCAGCAGCCAAGAACGCAGTCTGAACACTGAAGCTTTCTTT. Its translation is CASSQERSLNTEAFF.

The genes are TRBV11-2 and TRBJ1-1; D might be TRBD1 (5 bases). Trimming took off 8 bases at V and 4 bases at J, with 11 bases between the two ends. Germline V gene sequence: CDR1 SGHAT, CDR2 FQNNGV. The CDR3 spans 12 residues. CDR3 coding DNA: TGTGCCAGCGGGATAGGGGTCACTGAAGCTTTCTTT. Translation: CASGIGVTEAFF.

The rearrangement joins TRBV5-6 to TRBJ1-1; D uncertain. The germline CDR1 and CDR2 sequences are SGHDT and YYEEEE. V lost 0 bases and J 2 bases, leaving 5 bases between the germline ends. The CDR3 is made up of 13 amino acids. Here the CDR3 DNA reads TGTGCCAGCAGCTTGGACAGTAACACTGAAGCTTTCTTT. Translated: CASSLDSNTEAFF.

The rearrangement uses TRBV10-3 and TRBJ2-1, with 9 bases fitting TRBD2. The length of the CDR3 is 16 residues. Unmatched junction bases numbered 7, after V lost 7 bases and J lost 0 bases. CDR1 and CDR2 from the germline V gene are ENHRY and SYGVKD. CDR3 DNA: TGTGCCATCATGAAGAGCGGGGGGAGCTCCTACAATGAGCAGTTCTTC. Residues: CAIMKSGGSSYNEQFF.

This chain connects TRBV5-1 to TRBJ2-3; 11 nucleotides align to TRBD1. Trimming cost V 7 bases and J 1 base; bases outside gene matches: 5. The V gene's germline CDR1 is SGHRS and CDR2 YFSETQ. The CDR3 extends over 15 amino acids. The CDR3 sequence: CASDGTGGGTDTQYF. CDR3 DNA sequence: TGCGCCAGCGACGGGACAGGGGGAGGCACAGATACGCAGTATTTT.

The gene calls are TRBV18 and TRBJ2-1; 7 nucleotides agree with TRBD1. CDR1 is KGHSH and CDR2 is LQKENI in the germline V gene. Unmatched junction bases numbered 8, after V lost 5 bases and J lost 4 bases. This CDR3 has 15 amino acids. In DNA form, the CDR3 reads TGTGCCAGCTCAGACCAGACAGGGCTTTACAATGAGCAGTTCTTC. This gives the protein CASSDQTGLYNEQFF.

The J gene is TRBJ2-1, the V gene TRBV3-1 (or the pseudogene TRBV3-2); 7 bases are a match to TRBD2. This CDR3 spans 17 amino acids. Germline V gives CDR1 LGHDT, CDR2 YNNKEL (reference sequence). J was trimmed by 7 bases and V by 0 bases; bases with no gene match: 12. The CDR3 loop is CASSQEDLRTRPNEQFF. For the CDR3, the DNA is TGTGCCAGCAGCCAAGAAGATTTAAGGACTAGGCCAAATGAGCAGTTCTTC.

V is TRBV11-2 and J is TRBJ1-4, with D perhaps matching TRBD1 (5 bases). In germline, CDR1 is SGHAT, CDR2 FQNNGV. V was shortened by 1 base and J by 12 bases, with 12 bases between the two germline ends. CDR3 length: 13 amino acids. CDR3 residues: CASSLGRGGELFF. DNA for the CDR3: TGTGCCAGCAGCTTAGGCCGGGGGGGAGAACTGTTTTTT.

On this clone itself: Additional DNA sequences in this sample encode the identical CDR3. The rearrangement links TRBV6-1 to TRBJ2-2, with D possibly matching TRBD2 (6 bases). The length of the CDR3 is 13 residues. Between the trimmed V and J ends, which lost 3 bases and 6 bases, there was a span of 8 bases. Germline V gene data show CDR1 as MNHNS and CDR2 as SASEGT. CDR3 sequence: CASSEEGSGELFF. CDR3 nucleotide sequence: TGTGCCAGCAGTGAGGAGGGTTCCGGGGAGCTGTTTTTT.

This chain uses TRBV7-6 with TRBJ1-1; TRBD1 matches at 12 bases. Trimming took 1 base from V and 3 from J; bases not matched to a gene: 6. The CDR3 extends over 17 amino acids. CDR1 SGHVS and CDR2 FNYEAQ come from the germline V gene. The CDR3 loop reads CASSLEGGQGADTEAFF. DNA of the CDR3: TGTGCCAGCAGCTTAGAAGGGGGACAGGGGGCCGACACTGAAGCTTTCTTT.

The V gene is TRBV30, the J gene TRBJ2-3; maybe TRBD2 (5 bases). V lost 2 bases and J lost 5, with 11 bases in between. Germline lookup yields CDR1 GTSNPN and CDR2 SVGIG (reference sequence). The CDR3 has 13 residues. In nucleotides, the CDR3 is TGTGCCTGGAGTAATAATCGGGGAGATACGCAGTATTTT. It encodes CAWSNNRGDTQYF.

The V and J genes are TRBV5-1 and TRBJ2-7; 9 bases agree with TRBD1. The J segment lost 7 bases and the V segment lost 4 bases, leaving 9 bases of the junction unmatched. Germline CDR1 is SGHRS and CDR2 is YFSETQ. This CDR3 spans 14 amino acids. The CDR3 spells CASSLWTGAGEQYF. In DNA, the CDR3 is TGCGCCAGCAGCCTTTGGACAGGGGCTGGGGAGCAGTACTTC.

This clone appeared a single time. This rearrangement joins TRBV19 to TRBJ2-3, with TRBD2 matching over 7 bases. This CDR3 contains 14 residues. After removal of 7 bases from V and 0 bases from J, the junction contained 4 bases not matched to a gene. CDR1 LNHDA and CDR2 SQIVND come from the germline V gene (reference sequence). The CDR3 DNA sequence: TGTGCCAGTAAGGAGCGGGGTAGCACAGATACGCAGTATTTT. This gives the protein CASKERGSTDTQYF.

The chain is built from TRBV10-1 and TRBJ1-5; TRBD1 aligns across 9 bases. V was pared by 10 bases and J by 6 bases, with 19 bases of the junction left unmatched. There are 17 residues in the CDR3. Germline V gives CDR1 WNHNN, CDR2 SYGVQD (reference sequence). The CDR3 reads CATLRFLTGGVGQPQHF. The CDR3 DNA follows: TGCGCCACCCTCCGCTTCCTGACAGGGGGTGTAGGTCAGCCCCAGCATTTT.

The chain's CDR3 is CASSVGGTNYGYTF. CDR3 nucleotide sequence: TGTGCCAGCAGCGTCGGGGGTACTAACTATGGCTACACCTTC. This sequence joins TRBV9 and TRBJ1-2, with a weak D call TRBD1 (5 bases). CDR1 is SGDLS and CDR2 is YYNGEE in the germline V gene. CDR3 length: 14 residues. Trimming shortened V by 2 bases and J by 0 bases, and 8 bases separated the two germline ends.

The chain couples TRBV6-4 to TRBJ1-6; 7 nucleotides line up with TRBD1. V lost 6 bases and J lost 1; bases outside the gene matches: 6. The CDR3 is 16 amino acids. Germline-derived CDR1 and CDR2 are MRHNA and SNTAGT. The DNA for the CDR3 is TGTGCCAGCAGAGGACAGGCGGGGTCCTATAATTCACCCCTCCACTTT. Amino acids: CASRGQAGSYNSPLHF.